This T cell receptor (beta chain) derives from a study of cytomegalovirus exposure and HLA in healthy donors (dated by TCRdb to about 2017). Concerning the study at large: An earlier analysis of 587 of the donors reported under 300 Gb of sequence data and about 120 million unique TCR beta sequences obtained from about 179 million T cells. To predict cytomegalovirus infection status, the study brought together high-throughput TCR immunosequencing, statistical association of individual TCRs with disease status, and machine learning. Every discovery cohort repertoire had been produced on one sequencing platform. HLA typing included class I and class II loci at four-digit resolution. Among 300 to 500 genotyped donors of the cohort, an average of around 220,000 unique TCR beta nucleotide sequences was sequenced per donor, of which about 18% were non-productive. Donor age, sex, ethnicity and CMV serostatus were compiled together with the repertoire data. Along with the roughly 710-subject first cohort, a separate validation cohort of more than 90 different subjects was used. In a later analysis, previously published TCR beta repertoires from 600 to 850 donors were re-analyzed and high-resolution HLA genotyping was added so that TCR occurrence patterns could be studied. The later analysis used no new phenotypic data to find candidate immune exposures, relying instead on TCR beta sequences and their occurrence across donors. The genetic ancestry cluster associated with self-reported Caucasian donors included over 80% of the approximately 430 genotyped donors. To decide whether each TCR beta V gene segment behaved as functional or pseudogenic, an earlier analysis of approximately 620 of the donors relied on high-throughput TCR beta sequencing. Typing coverage differed by locus: A, B, C, DRB1 and DQB1 were typed in roughly 620-630 donors, DQA1 in 522, DPA1 in around 610, and DPB1 in approximately 450. An early release covering roughly 580 HLA-typed donors comprised roughly 300 gigabases of sequencing data and around 86 million unique TCR sequences. Using immunosequencing, the study profiled T cell repertoires from approximately 700 subjects and related those repertoires to cytomegalovirus serostatus. A later genetic analysis took genome-wide SNP genotypes for 398 of the 666 donors and used that subset as a discovery cohort. The study aimed to test whether cataloging public T cell receptors could reveal signatures of past pathogen exposure. A few DR-DQ haplotypes were handled as single units for association and clustering because linkage in the cohort was strong.

Libraries were prepared through the immunoSEQ multiplex PCR assay. A mixture of 60 forward primers for TCR Vbeta segments and 13 reverse primers for TCR Jbeta segments was used in the multiplex PCR. The CDR3 region of rearranged TCR beta genes was amplified from genomic DNA with a multiplex PCR assay. Amplified TCR beta libraries were sequenced as 87-base-pair reads on the Illumina HiSeq System. Concerning the study's data processing: Across the 600 to 700 repertoires, a later analysis counted about 81 million unique TCR beta chains, approximately 10 million of which were shared by at least two donors. Raw reads were error-corrected and collapsed into unique sequences with a nearest-neighbor algorithm that merged closely related sequences to remove PCR and sequencing errors. To assign V, D and J gene segments, CDR3 sequences were aligned to IMGT reference sequences. For a sequence to be retained, a match of at least six nucleotides was required to both a V gene segment and a J gene segment. Rearrangements were called productive when the CDR3 lacked stop codons and stayed in frame with V and J; all others were non-productive. CDR3 was defined by IMGT convention, running from the second conserved V-encoded cysteine to the conserved J-encoded phenylalanine. In an earlier analysis of more than 550 of the donors, sequences lacking an unambiguous match to a single V gene segment were excluded. An earlier analysis of approximately 590 of the donors classified V segments as functional when productive rearrangements were above 56.7% and as segregating when the standard deviation between donors was above 5%. A statistical classification framework was built to diagnose cytomegalovirus status from the catalog of TCR beta chain sequences. A later analysis assigned V and J genes by comparing TCR nucleotide sequences with IMGT/GENE-DB human TR gene sequences. In a later analysis, CDR3 sequences and most-parsimonious VDJ recombination scenarios were assigned using the TCRdist pipeline. In a later analysis, each TCR beta chain was defined by its CDR3 amino acid sequence together with its V-gene family, and reads lacking a unique V-gene family were excluded. As a way to deal with suspected cross-contamination and a sequencing artifact, a later analysis dropped 450 to 600 nucleotide sequences that were highly shared and had low generation probability. In a later analysis, a clonal expansion index for each public chain was calculated from normalized within-repertoire ranks of inferred template counts. In a later analysis, generation probabilities were computed using a VDJ recombination model fitted to out-of-frame rearrangements, and the results were checked against IGoR. A later analysis scored TCR-TCR, TCR-HLA and TCR-CMV co-occurrence with hypergeometric tests, applying a repertoire-size bias correction to TCR pairs. A later analysis estimated false discovery rates by permuting HLA or CMV assignments 20 times. A later analysis grouped co-occurring TCRs with DBSCAN, adding TCRdist sequence similarity when clustering within HLA-allele-positive subsets. For co-occurrence clustering, repertoires with fewer than 30,000 or more than 120,000 public chains were excluded, along with five or six repertoires with anomalous nucleotide sharing. Drawn from immuneACCESS, this table holds only the in-frame rearrangements with V and J called that TCRdb kept. Clones are partly lost; checked studies trace under half to an unresolved V gene and leave the rest unexplained. V, J and clone size are those of that table, while D and trimming were read from the DNA. The table for this sample records 20,000 to 25,000 clones. The top ten clones comprise 20% to 25% of the sample.

The cohort consisted of 600 or so healthy bone marrow donors. Cohort members were all nominally healthy when sampled, although unrecorded immune exposures were likely present. The donor was CMV seropositive and was included in the group of 290 or so seropositive cohort members. A peripheral blood sample was collected from each donor, and TCR beta sequencing was performed on peripheral blood mononuclear cells. Genomic DNA was extracted from the blood cell samples with the Qiagen DNeasy Blood Extraction Kit. Looking up the germline V gene yields CDR1 SGHTA and CDR2 FQGNSA. Including the terminal cysteine and phenylalanine, the CDR3 comprises 16 residues. Only the CDR3 DNA stays, 48 bases, in frame from base 1. V is shortened by 3 bases, J by 5 bases, and the region joining them spans 20 bases. Here is what the overall study found, with its caveats: The presence/absence analyses assumed that sequencing depth was roughly uniform across donors, and that assumption may not be true. According to a later analysis, TCR association rates differed among HLA loci, with DRB1 alleles showing the most associated TCRs and HLA-C alleles showing the fewest. An earlier analysis of several hundred of the donors showed that most TCR beta V segments appeared in productive rearrangements either about 87% or about 30% of the time, which broadly matched IMGT annotations. The classifier was reported to diagnose cytomegalovirus status with high specificity and sensitivity in both the original and validation cohorts. Linkage disequilibrium might explain the correlated functional status among segregating V segments, but an unknown experimental factor could not be excluded. Most TCR sequences were observed very rarely across donors, whereas some public TCRs were present in many individuals. The study gave a list of about 150 TCR beta chains associated with cytomegalovirus. In a later genetic analysis, fewer N-insertions in productive TCRs were reported among donors in an Asian-associated ancestry cluster than the roughly 700-donor mean. A later analysis reported that several top co-occurrence clusters appeared linked to parvovirus B19, influenza, CMV and Epstein-Barr virus. A few of the identified cytomegalovirus-associated TCR beta chains were confirmed in vitro to be specific for cytomegalovirus antigens. A later analysis associated some 17,000 TCR beta sequences with specific HLA alleles at a false discovery rate of 0.05. A later analysis found that HLA-associated TCR beta chains were more clonally expanded and had lower generation probabilities than equally common non-associated chains. Some IMGT-functional V segments, including TRBV6-2 and TRBV6-3, could not be distinguished by the 87-base-pair reads and were therefore excluded. Because HLA typing was unavailable for some donors at each locus, only the typed subset was used in association tests. A group of highly shared sequence variants was considered likely to be a technical artifact of the sequencing pipeline. Only TCR beta chains were sequenced in this cohort, and the absence of alpha or paired-chain data limited detectable features. When HLA alleles, especially DR and DQ, strongly co-occurred, TCR associations were difficult to assign to individual alleles. Immune exposure information for the cohort was limited to CMV serostatus. It was suggested by the authors that the approach could potentially be generalized to other disease states and immunological phenotypes. A further reported finding was that TCR beta sequences accurately predicted the HLA-A and HLA-B alleles for most subjects in the first cohort. According to a later analysis, most CMV-associated TCR beta chains appeared to be HLA-restricted, and the HLA associations seemed to be driven largely by CMV exposure. An association between a missense DCLRE1C variant and V-gene and J-gene trimming of TCR beta chains was found in a later genetic analysis and replicated in an independent cohort. About 17 rarely observed V segments, including chromosome 9 orphons, were excluded from the earlier analysis of about 600 of the donors because counts were too low.

About this clone itself: Its antigen remains unidentified.

Rearrangement joined TRBV7-2 to TRBJ2-7; the D gene is perhaps TRBD2, from 6 matching bases. Material: PBMCs. The origin of this receptor is a man in his sixties in good health and CMV-seropositive. The DNA is as follows: TGTGCCAGCAGCTTCTCCGTGCGGGTTGCGGGGAACGAGCAGTACTTC. The translation is CASSFSVRVAGNEQYF.